This TCR beta chain was obtained from a study of OX40 agonist ivuxolimab in advanced cancers. The wider study: Patients with prior anti-PD-1, anti-PD-L1 or anti-CTLA-4 therapy were eligible; approximately 40% had some.

Here immunoSEQ multiplex PCR was the method, and the copy in TCRdb shows in-frame clones only, minus some. The profile shows about 45,000 clones, 84% of them singletons. Excluded were patients having autoimmune disease history or systemic immunosuppression. The CDR3 covers 16 residues. The germline gives CDR1 MNHEY, CDR2 SMNVEV (reference sequence). With 1 base removed from V and 2 bases from J, the gap between germline ends came to 12 bases. The receptor's source is an adult with an advanced solid tumor such as melanoma, head and neck, liver or kidney cancer. The sample in question was CD4+ or CD8+ T cells sorted from blood, obtained in a trial of the OX40 agonist ivuxolimab. This chain uses TRBV27 with TRBJ2-1; weak D call: TRBD2 (5 bases). CDR3 DNA sequence: TGTGCCAGCAGTTTATGGGCAGCGGATGCCTACAATGAGCAGTTCTTC. Translating gives CASSLWAADAYNEQFF.